This is a list of T cell receptor beta chains from one sample in a study of OX40 agonist ivuxolimab in advanced cancers. Data came from immunoSEQ multiplex PCR; TCRdb stores just in-frame clones and leaves some out. This table holds around 64,000 clones, 87% found once. The sample in question was CD4+ or CD8+ T cells sorted from blood, obtained in a trial of the OX40 agonist ivuxolimab. The receptors come from an adult with an advanced solid tumor such as melanoma, head and neck, liver or kidney cancer. CDR3s leave out the opening cysteine and the closing phenylalanine or tryptophan. The D gene is left open where the match is weak. Size is stated for part of the rows, as once, few or many counts, or as a class when the clone is expanded.

J	V	D	length	size	CDR3
TRBJ2-1	TRBV5-6	NA	9	NA	ASSSTGEQF
TRBJ2-7	TRBV10-2	NA	13	NA	ASSEWTDSSYEQY
TRBJ2-7	TRBV27	TRBD2	13	NA	ASSLSLAGVDEQY
TRBJ2-7	TRBV12-1	NA	12	NA	ASSFVFRNYEQY
TRBJ2-7	TRBV6-5	NA	12	NA	ATRLGLSSYEQY
TRBJ2-4	TRBV5-1	NA	13	NA	ASSAQTGAKNIQY
TRBJ1-4	TRBV30	NA	13	NA	AWRPGRVFNEKLF
TRBJ2-1	TRBV10-2	TRBD2	12	NA	ASRAGGPIEEQF
TRBJ1-1	TRBV25-1	TRBD1	14	NA	ASSEPGTGKNTEAF
TRBJ2-7	TRBV5-1	NA	12	NA	ASSFRDTGKRQY
TRBJ2-3	TRBV10-1	TRBD2	14	NA	ASSEVGLGYTDTQY
TRBJ2-1	TRBV5-4	NA	9	NA	ASSLSDEQF
TRBJ2-7	TRBV5-4	NA	13	NA	ASSLEPRGAYEQY
TRBJ2-2	TRBV18	TRBD2	13	NA	ASSPRLAEPGELF
TRBJ1-4	TRBV18	TRBD1	13	NA	ASSPGTGTNEKLF
TRBJ2-1	TRBV7-3	NA	12	few	ASTEQPGGNEQF
TRBJ2-7	TRBV18	TRBD1	12	NA	ASSPTGGTYEQY
TRBJ2-5	TRBV4-1	TRBD1	12	NA	ASSHGTVGETQY
TRBJ2-1	TRBV27	NA	11	NA	ASSSNYHNEQF
TRBJ2-3	TRBV18	NA	11	NA	ASSPGGTDTQY
TRBJ2-1	TRBV27	NA	14	NA	ASSLSWAVSYNEQF
TRBJ2-3	TRBV5-4	TRBD2	14	NA	ASSPSLGGGTDTQY
TRBJ2-2	TRBV30	NA	13	NA	AWSPSGLNTGELF
TRBJ1-4	TRBV5-1	NA	14	NA	ASSLLAGQGNEKLF
TRBJ2-3	TRBV28	TRBD2	16	few	ASSLSIGLAGDTDTQY
TRBJ2-1	TRBV11-2	NA	16	NA	ASSSRGRSGRSYNEQF
TRBJ1-1	TRBV7-9	NA	11	NA	ASSWGQGADPF
TRBJ2-1	TRBV12-1	NA	12	NA	ASSKRTGEGEQF
TRBJ1-2	TRBV2	NA	11	few	ASRIQVRYGYT
TRBJ2-5	TRBV28	TRBD2	14	NA	ASSLGAGVSVETQY
TRBJ1-3	TRBV18	TRBD1	17	NA	ASSLRDRAPAGSGNTIY
TRBJ2-3	TRBV30	NA	13	NA	AWSVTFGSTDTQY
TRBJ1-3	TRBV6-5	NA	14	once	ASSYSLALSGNTIY
TRBJ1-6	TRBV2	NA	12	NA	ASNNRFGNSPLH
TRBJ2-3	TRBV30	TRBD1	11	NA	AWSVRGPDTQY
TRBJ1-1	TRBV5-5	NA	11	NA	ASSLGGNTEAF
TRBJ1-2	TRBV5-4	TRBD1	13	once	ASSLRSGGNYGYT
TRBJ1-2	TRBV29-1	TRBD1	12	NA	SVEGGQGAYGYT
TRBJ2-1	TRBV19	TRBD2	17	NA	ATKYSLSRGLAASNEQF
TRBJ2-7	TRBV19	TRBD1	13	NA	ASSISGQGAIEQY
TRBJ1-1	TRBV5-6	NA	13	NA	ASSPMSSSNTEAF
TRBJ2-3	TRBV13	NA	11	once	ASSFRLGGTQY
TRBJ1-2	TRBV30	TRBD1	11	NA	AWRSRGGYGYT